These T cell receptor beta chains were read from a single sample in a study of cytomegalovirus exposure and HLA in healthy donors. Produced via immunoSEQ multiplex PCR; TCRdb's table is partial and in-frame only. This sample's clone table lists about 130,000 clones. The sequenced sample was PBMCs. These receptors all come from an older woman in good health and CMV-seronegative. Both conserved end residues are trimmed from each CDR3.

j_gene,v_gene,CDR3aa
TRBJ1-5,TRBV6-1,ASSEALPGNQPQH
TRBJ2-7,TRBV7-8,ASRYLADWGHEQY
TRBJ1-2,TRBV5-8,ASSHGTGIYGYT
TRBJ2-1,TRBV5-1,ASSRSGTSSANEQF
TRBJ2-1,TRBV29-1,SAGKILNNEQF
TRBJ1-5,TRBV2,ASSGSRTALSNQPQH
TRBJ1-2,TRBV27,ASSPKPGGASYGYT
TRBJ2-5,TRBV7-9,ASSLDGQGGETQY
TRBJ2-5,TRBV6-4,ASSANSGETQY
TRBJ2-2,TRBV9,ASSFRGGELF
TRBJ2-7,TRBV6-5,ASSYSSGSDYEQY
TRBJ2-7,TRBV7-9,ASSLGGPQDEQY
TRBJ2-4,TRBV28,ASSLRSGVRDIQY
TRBJ1-1,TRBV5-1,ASSPAAGAVNTEAF
TRBJ1-5,TRBV6-5,ASSYSRNQPQH
TRBJ2-7,TRBV5-1,ASSTRLAGMGEQY
TRBJ2-1,TRBV6-6,AGGGSGNEQF
TRBJ1-1,TRBV5-1,ASSWRTGDNWNPEAF
TRBJ2-3,TRBV4-2,ASSHLPQAGETSDTQY
TRBJ1-1,TRBV14,ASSKTRGRHEVNTEAF